The 19 T cell receptor beta chains below were found in one sample sequenced in a study of blood T cell repertoires in COVID-19. The protocol was immunoSEQ multiplex PCR, while the TCRdb copy is restricted to in-frame clones and leaves out a portion. This table holds roughly 250,000 clones, approximately 87% found once. Sequences were obtained from peripheral blood. The receptor source for this set is a woman in her 30s with COVID-19, enrolled during active disease.

The rearrangement links TRBV7-2 to TRBJ2-3, with TRBD2 as a possible D gene (5 bases). Germline values: CDR1 SGHTA, CDR2 FQGNSA. Trimming took 1 base from V and 10 from J, leaving 12 bases between them. This CDR3 region has 13 residues. CDR3 nucleotides: TGTGCCAGCAGCTTAGTGGCTAGCCGGGCGCAGTATTTT. It yields the protein CASSLVASRAQYF.

This clone was counted a single time. The J gene is TRBJ2-2, the V gene TRBV25-1; 10 nucleotides match TRBD1. V shed 4 bases and J 6 bases; nucleotides not matched to a gene: 8. Germline CDR1 reads MGHDK; CDR2 reads SYGVNS. The CDR3 runs to 16 residues. CDR3 in amino acids: CASSGWGTGVAGELFF. Written as DNA, the CDR3 is TGTGCCAGCAGTGGCTGGGGGACAGGGGTGGCCGGGGAGCTGTTTTTT.

V gene TRBV7-9 combines with J gene TRBJ2-1, with 13 bases lining up with TRBD2. CDR1 SEHNR and CDR2 FQNEAQ come from the germline V gene (reference sequence). This CDR3 has 19 residues. J lost 0 bases, V lost 4 bases, and 9 bases had no gene match. DNA for the CDR3: TGTGCCAGCAGCTCCCAGCATGGACTAGCGGGGGTCTCCTACAATGAGCAGTTCTTC. It codes for CASSSQHGLAGVSYNEQFF.

The chain links TRBV2 to TRBJ1-2, with D tentatively TRBD1 (5 bases). The CDR3 length is 14 residues. V was clipped by 3 bases and J by 7 bases, with 15 bases between them. Germline CDR1 is SNHLY and CDR2 is FYNNEI. In DNA, the CDR3 is TGTGCCAGCAGTGACGGCAGGGAGGAGGGTGGCTACACCTTC. Translating gives CASSDGREEGGYTF. The full variable domain, with the rest looked up from reference TRBV2 and TRBJ1-2, is EPEVTQTPSHQVTQMGQEVILRCVPISNHLYFYWYRQILGQKVEFLVSFYNNEISEKSEIFDDQFSVERPDGSNFTLKIRSTKLEDSAMYFCASSDGREEGGYTFGSGTRLTVV.

The chain joins TRBV7-9 to TRBJ2-7; the match to TRBD2 covers 8 bases. The germline V gene encodes CDR1 SEHNR and CDR2 FQNEAQ (reference sequence). Unmatched junction bases numbered 9, after V lost 5 bases and J lost 3 bases. This CDR3 contains 15 residues. CDR3 DNA: TGTGCCAGCAGCGTGACCGGGACTAGTGGCTACGAGCAGTACTTC. This encodes CASSVTGTSGYEQYF.

This clone was observed a few times. The chain employs TRBV27 and TRBJ1-3; 7 nucleotides agree with TRBD1. The CDR3 length is 15 residues. The germline CDR1 and CDR2 sequences are MNHEY and SMNVEV (reference sequence). The junction had 5 bases not matched to a gene; V was cut back by 4 bases and J by 2 bases. The CDR3: CASSSRDSPGNTIYF. As DNA, the CDR3 is TGTGCCAGCAGTTCCCGGGACAGCCCTGGAAACACCATATATTTT.

The chain has TRBV6-5 and TRBJ1-1; no clear D. This CDR3 has 12 residues. The V end lost 6 bases, the J end lost 6 bases, and 11 bases lay between the germline ends. The germline V gene encodes CDR1 MNHEY and CDR2 SVGAGI. The CDR3 sequence: CASSEGGAEAFF. CDR3 nucleotide sequence: TGTGCCAGCAGCGAGGGAGGCGCTGAAGCTTTCTTT.

This chain uses TRBV10-3 with TRBJ2-7; weak D call: TRBD2 (6 bases). From germline, CDR1 is ENHRY and CDR2 SYGVKD. The CDR3 has 13 amino acids. V shed 10 bases and J shed 0 bases, with 13 bases lying between them. The CDR3 sequence: CASGDGNSYEQYF. Written as DNA, the CDR3 is TGTGCCAGCGGGGACGGTAACTCCTACGAGCAGTACTTC.

This chain uses TRBV2 with TRBJ1-4; 7 nucleotides agree with TRBD1. The CDR3 is made up of 14 amino acids. Germline V gives CDR1 SNHLY, CDR2 FYNNEI. J was trimmed by 8 bases and V by 8 bases; bases with no gene match: 11. The DNA of the CDR3 is TGTGCCAGCCTCCGACAGGGAGGATTAGAAAAACTGTTTTTT. Amino acid sequence: CASLRQGGLEKLFF. The variable domain in full, with the rest retrieved from reference TRBV2 and TRBJ1-4, is EPEVTQTPSHQVTQMGQEVILRCVPISNHLYFYWYRQILGQKVEFLVSFYNNEISEKSEIFDDQFSVERPDGSNFTLKIRSTKLEDSAMYFCASLRQGGLEKLFFGSGTQLSVL.

Only one count was recorded for this clone. The rearrangement uses TRBV5-4 and TRBJ2-7, with D possibly matching TRBD2 (5 bases). The germline V gene has CDR1 SGHNT and CDR2 YYREEE (reference sequence). The V and J ends lost 1 base and 3 bases respectively, with 17 bases between them. The CDR3 has 16 amino acids. CDR3 in amino acids: CASSLWASSDRYEQYF. The DNA of the CDR3 is TGTGCCAGCAGCTTGTGGGCTAGCTCGGATCGCTACGAGCAGTACTTC.

The rearrangement links TRBV13 to TRBJ2-5; 8 positions match TRBD2. CDR1 is PRHDT and CDR2 is FYEKMQ in the germline V gene (reference sequence). CDR3 length: 15 residues. V trimming: 5 bases; J trimming: 1 base; junction bases outside the gene matches: 6. The CDR3 loop is CASSLSGGRQETQYF. DNA for the CDR3: TGTGCCAGCAGCCTCTCGGGAGGGCGCCAAGAGACCCAGTACTTC.

This clone was observed a single time. The chain has TRBV29-1 and TRBJ1-1; 9 bases match TRBD1. This CDR3 spans 14 amino acids. The junction had 5 bases not matched to a gene; V was cut back by 4 bases and J by 2 bases. Germline CDR1 reads SQVTM; CDR2 reads ANQGSEA. Here the CDR3 reads CSVGMTGGNTEAFF. CDR3 nucleotide sequence: TGCAGCGTTGGAATGACAGGGGGAAACACTGAAGCTTTCTTT.

The V and J genes are TRBV1 and TRBJ2-1; TRBD1, as called in the table, went unchecked against the DNA. TRBV1 is reported as a pseudogene. The CDR3 is 12 residues long. Here the CDR3 DNA reads TGCACCAGCAGCCACGGCACTCCAGGGCAGTTCTTC. It codes for CTSSHGTPGQFF.

The genes are TRBV19 and TRBJ2-3, with 15 bases fitting TRBD2. From germline, CDR1 is LNHDA and CDR2 SQIVND (reference sequence). The CDR3 length is 19 residues. Unmatched junction bases numbered 12, after V lost 3 bases and J lost 5 bases. The CDR3 DNA sequence: TGTGCCAGTAGTATTGGACTAGCGGGGGGGACCGTCTGGGAAGATACGCAGTATTTT. As protein: CASSIGLAGGTVWEDTQYF.

This chain links TRBV19 with TRBJ1-5; D is perhaps TRBD1 (6 bases). The CDR3 has 16 residues. Trimming removed 6 bases from V and 6 bases from J, with 21 bases in between. Germline V gives CDR1 LNHDA, CDR2 SQIVND (reference sequence). The DNA of the CDR3 is TGTGCCAGTAGCCCTCCTGGCGGGGGCATAAGTCAGCCCCAGCATTTT. This encodes CASSPPGGGISQPQHF.

The J gene is TRBJ2-7, the V gene TRBV6-6, with 7 bases that match TRBD2. The germline V gene encodes CDR1 MNHNY and CDR2 SVGAGI (reference sequence). The trim removed 0 bases at V and 2 bases at J, leaving 1 base unmatched. This CDR3 is built from 14 residues. The CDR3 nucleotides read TGTGCCAGCAGTTACTCCGCGGGGGCCTACGAGCAGTACTTC. Its protein is CASSYSAGAYEQYF.

The rearrangement links TRBV7-9 to TRBJ2-7, with D uncertain. The length of the CDR3 is 12 residues. V was trimmed by 6 bases and J by 3 bases, leaving 9 bases between them. Germline CDR1 SEHNR, CDR2 FQNEAQ (reference sequence). The CDR3 region has the DNA TGTGCCAGCAGTTACACCAACTACGAGCAGTACTTC. Protein: CASSYTNYEQYF.

The V and J genes are TRBV19 and TRBJ1-1, with no clear D. The V and J ends lost 7 bases and 7 bases respectively, with 10 bases between them. The CDR3 is 11 residues long. From germline, CDR1 is LNHDA and CDR2 SQIVND (reference sequence). In DNA, the CDR3 is TGTGCCAGTAAAGCAAGTAATGAAGCTTTCTTT. Translated, it gives CASKASNEAFF.

The chain is built from TRBV29-1 and TRBJ2-1; D possibly corresponds to TRBD1 (6 bases). Germline CDR1 is SQVTM and CDR2 is ANQGSEA. The CDR3 has 16 amino acids. Trimming stripped 3 bases from V and 7 bases from J, with 22 bases between. CDR3 protein: CSVDGTGTSLTNEQFF. In nucleotides, the CDR3 is TGCAGCGTTGATGGGACCGGGACAAGCTTAACAAATGAGCAGTTCTTC.